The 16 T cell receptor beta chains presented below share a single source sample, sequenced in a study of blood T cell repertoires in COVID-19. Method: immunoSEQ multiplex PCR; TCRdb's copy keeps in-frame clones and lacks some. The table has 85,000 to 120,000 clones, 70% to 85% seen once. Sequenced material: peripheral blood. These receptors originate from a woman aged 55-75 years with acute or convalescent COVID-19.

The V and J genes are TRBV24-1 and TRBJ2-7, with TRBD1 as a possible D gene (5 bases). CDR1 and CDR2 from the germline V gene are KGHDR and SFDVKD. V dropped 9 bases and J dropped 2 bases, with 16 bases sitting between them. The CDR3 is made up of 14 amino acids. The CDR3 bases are TGTGCCACCTGGCGCAGGGTAAACCCCTACGAGCAGTACTTC. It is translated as CATWRRVNPYEQYF.

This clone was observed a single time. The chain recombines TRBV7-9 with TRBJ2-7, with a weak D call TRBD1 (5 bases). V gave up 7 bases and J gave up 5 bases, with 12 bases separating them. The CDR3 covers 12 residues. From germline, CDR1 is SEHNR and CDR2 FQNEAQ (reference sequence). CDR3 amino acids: CASKGFGNEQYF. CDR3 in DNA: TGTGCCAGCAAGGGGTTTGGGAACGAGCAGTACTTC.

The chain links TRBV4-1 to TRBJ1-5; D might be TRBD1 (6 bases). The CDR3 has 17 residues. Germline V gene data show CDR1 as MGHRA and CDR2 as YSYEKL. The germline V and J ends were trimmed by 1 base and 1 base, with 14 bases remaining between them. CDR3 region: CASSQVDKGGSNQPQHF. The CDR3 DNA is TGCGCCAGCAGCCAAGTCGATAAGGGGGGGAGCAATCAGCCCCAGCATTTT.

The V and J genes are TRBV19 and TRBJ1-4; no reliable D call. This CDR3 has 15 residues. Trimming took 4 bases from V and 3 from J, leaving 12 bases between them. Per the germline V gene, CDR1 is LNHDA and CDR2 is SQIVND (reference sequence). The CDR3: CASSTYAAANEKLFF. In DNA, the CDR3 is TGTGCCAGTAGTACCTATGCGGCAGCTAATGAAAAACTGTTTTTT.

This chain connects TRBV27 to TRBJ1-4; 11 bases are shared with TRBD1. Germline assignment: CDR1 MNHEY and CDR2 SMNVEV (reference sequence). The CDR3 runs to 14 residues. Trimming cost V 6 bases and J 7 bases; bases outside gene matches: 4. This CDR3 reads CASSLDRGREKLFF. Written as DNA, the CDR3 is TGTGCCAGCAGCTTGGACAGGGGGCGTGAAAAACTGTTTTTT.

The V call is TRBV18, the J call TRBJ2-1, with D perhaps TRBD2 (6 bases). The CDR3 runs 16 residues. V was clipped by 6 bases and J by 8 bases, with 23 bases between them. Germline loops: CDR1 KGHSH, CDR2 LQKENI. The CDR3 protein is CASSINPPGTGDEQFF. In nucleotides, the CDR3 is TGTGCCAGCTCCATTAACCCCCCGGGGACTGGCGATGAGCAGTTCTTC. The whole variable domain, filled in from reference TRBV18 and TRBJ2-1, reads NAGVMQNPRHLVRRRGQEARLRCSPMKGHSHVYWYRQLPEEGLKFMVYLQKENIIDESGMPKERFSAEFPKEGPSILRIQQVVRGDSAAYFCASSINPPGTGDEQFFGPGTRLTVL.

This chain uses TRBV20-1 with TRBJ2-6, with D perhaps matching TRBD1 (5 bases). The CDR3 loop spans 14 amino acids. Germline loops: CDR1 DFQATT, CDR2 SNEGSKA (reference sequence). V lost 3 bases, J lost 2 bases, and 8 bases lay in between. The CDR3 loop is CSASPQAGANVLTF. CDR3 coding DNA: TGCAGTGCTAGTCCACAGGCTGGGGCCAACGTCCTGACTTTC.

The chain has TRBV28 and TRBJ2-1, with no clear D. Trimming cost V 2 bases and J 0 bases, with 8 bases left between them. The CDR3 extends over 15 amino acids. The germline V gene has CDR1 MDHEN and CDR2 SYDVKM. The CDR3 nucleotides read TGTGCCAGCAGTTTACACTCTAGCTCCTACAATGAGCAGTTCTTC. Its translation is CASSLHSSSYNEQFF.

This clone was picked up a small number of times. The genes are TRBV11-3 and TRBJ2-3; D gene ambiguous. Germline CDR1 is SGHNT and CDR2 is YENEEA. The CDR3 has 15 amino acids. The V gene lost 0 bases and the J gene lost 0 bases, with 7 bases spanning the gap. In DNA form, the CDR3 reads TGTGCCAGCAGCTTAGAGGGCAGAAGCACAGATACGCAGTATTTT. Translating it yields CASSLEGRSTDTQYF.

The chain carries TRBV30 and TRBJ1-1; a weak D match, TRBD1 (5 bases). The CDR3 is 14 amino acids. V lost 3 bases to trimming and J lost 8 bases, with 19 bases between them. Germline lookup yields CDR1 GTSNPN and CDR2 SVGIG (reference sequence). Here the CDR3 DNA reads TGTGCCTGGAGCGCAATGTGGGGGGGTAACGAAGCTTTCTTT. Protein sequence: CAWSAMWGGNEAFF.

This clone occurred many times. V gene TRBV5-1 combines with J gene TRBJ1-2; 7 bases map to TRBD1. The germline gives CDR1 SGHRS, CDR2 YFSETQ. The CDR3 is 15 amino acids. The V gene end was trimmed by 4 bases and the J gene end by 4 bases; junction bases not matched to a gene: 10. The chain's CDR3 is CASSPQGTAAYGYTF. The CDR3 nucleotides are TGCGCCAGCAGCCCGCAAGGGACAGCGGCCTATGGCTACACCTTC.

CDR3 sequence (DNA): TGCGCCAGCAGCTTCTACGGGGGGAACACTGAAGCTTTCTTT. Encoded protein: CASSFYGGNTEAFF. V is TRBV5-1 and J is TRBJ1-1, with D perhaps matching TRBD1 (5 bases). V lost 2 bases to trimming and J lost 1 base, with 9 bases between them. The CDR3 runs to 14 residues. Germline V gene sequence: CDR1 SGHRS, CDR2 YFSETQ.

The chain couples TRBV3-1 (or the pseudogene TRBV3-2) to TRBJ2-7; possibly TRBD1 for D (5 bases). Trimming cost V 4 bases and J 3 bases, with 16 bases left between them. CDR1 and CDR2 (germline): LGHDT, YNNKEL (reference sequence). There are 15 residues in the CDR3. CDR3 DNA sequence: TGTGCCAGCAGCCCAGTCCAGGGCGGCTACTACGAGCAGTACTTC. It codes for CASSPVQGGYYEQYF.

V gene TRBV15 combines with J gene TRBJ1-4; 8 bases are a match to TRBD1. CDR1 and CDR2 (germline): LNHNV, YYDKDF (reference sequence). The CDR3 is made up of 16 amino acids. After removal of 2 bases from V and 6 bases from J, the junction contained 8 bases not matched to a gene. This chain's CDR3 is CATSRKGGQGYEKLFF. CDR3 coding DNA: TGTGCCACCAGCAGAAAAGGAGGACAGGGCTATGAAAAACTGTTTTTT.

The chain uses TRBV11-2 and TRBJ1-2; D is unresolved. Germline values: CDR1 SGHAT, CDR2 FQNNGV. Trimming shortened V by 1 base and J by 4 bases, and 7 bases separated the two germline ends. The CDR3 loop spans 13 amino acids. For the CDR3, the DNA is TGTGCCAGCAGCTTAGGCCCCAGCTATGGCTACACCTTC. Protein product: CASSLGPSYGYTF.

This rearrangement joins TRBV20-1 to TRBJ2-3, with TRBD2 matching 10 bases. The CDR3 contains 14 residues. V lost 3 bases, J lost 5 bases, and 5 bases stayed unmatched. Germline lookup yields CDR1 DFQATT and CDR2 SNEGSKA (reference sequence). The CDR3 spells CSASTGLALDTQYF. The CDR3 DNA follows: TGCAGTGCTAGTACGGGACTAGCGTTAGATACGCAGTATTTT.